Listed here are 18 T cell receptor beta chains from one sample, sequenced in a study of response to subunit inactivated influenza vaccine. TCRdb re-derived calls from the RT-PCR reads in MiXCR, one entry per CDR3 protein. The sample consists of 700,000 to 900,000 distinct CDR3 sequences, 21% of them appearing once. The sequencing here drew on PBMCs from blood, taken about 5 days after vaccination. These receptors were obtained from a man aged 50 or older who received an inactivated influenza vaccine.

The table lists this clonotype with a few counts. The J gene is TRBJ2-5, the V gene TRBV20-1, with 9 bases matching TRBD1. V shed 0 bases and J 5 bases; nucleotides not matched to a gene: 10. CDR3 length equals 16 residues. Germline loops: CDR1 DFQATT, CDR2 SNEGSKA (reference sequence). The CDR3 coding sequence is TGCAGTGCTAGAGATGGAGGGACAGGGAGGTCGGAGACCCAGTACTTC. Its translation is CSARDGGTGRSETQYF.

This chain uses TRBV6-6 with TRBJ2-2; D unresolved. V was cut by 8 bases and J by 3 bases, with 10 bases left in between. CDR3 length: 13 amino acids. The germline V gene has CDR1 MNHNY and CDR2 SVGAGI (reference sequence). Here the CDR3 reads CASFGPYTGELFF. CDR3 nucleotide sequence: TGTGCCAGCTTCGGGCCCTACACCGGGGAGCTGTTTTTT.

This clonotype was recorded a few times. This chain links TRBV6-5 with TRBJ1-6; possibly TRBD1 for D (6 bases). Trimming cost V 2 bases and J 10 bases, with 15 bases left between them. The CDR3 is made up of 15 amino acids. Germline V gene sequence: CDR1 MNHEY, CDR2 SVGAGI. As DNA, the CDR3 is TGTGCCAGCAGTTACATCCACAGGGAGGGCTCACCCCTCCACTTT. This translates into CASSYIHREGSPLHF.

The chain is built from TRBV7-2 and TRBJ1-5; 7 bases align to TRBD1. The junction had 7 bases not matched to a gene; V was cut back by 4 bases and J by 4 bases. CDR3 length: 15 residues. The germline CDR1 and CDR2 sequences are SGHTA and FQGNSA. DNA for the CDR3: TGTGCCAGCAGCTCTTCGACAGGGCTAAATCAGCCCCAGCATTTT. Amino acid sequence: CASSSSTGLNQPQHF.

This clonotype occurred a few times. The V and J genes are TRBV2 and TRBJ2-4, with 10 bases fitting TRBD2. Unmatched junction bases numbered 1, after V lost 2 bases and J lost 0 bases. The germline CDR1 and CDR2 sequences are SNHLY and FYNNEI. CDR3 length equals 16 residues. In DNA, the CDR3 is TGTGCCAGCAGTGAAAGCGGGGGGGGAGCCAAAAACATTCAGTACTTC. Amino acid sequence: CASSESGGGAKNIQYF.

This chain links TRBV27 with TRBJ1-5; TRBD1 matches 10 bases. From germline, CDR1 is MNHEY and CDR2 SMNVEV (reference sequence). The CDR3 totals 14 residues. V shed 8 bases and J 6 bases; nucleotides not matched to a gene: 7. CDR3 nucleotides: TGTGCCAGCTCGACAGGGGGCTTTGGTCAGCCCCAGCATTTT. It codes for CASSTGGFGQPQHF.

V is TRBV7-9 and J is TRBJ2-2; the D call may be TRBD1 or TRBD2 (6 bases each). The germline CDR1 and CDR2 sequences are SEHNR and FQNEAQ (reference sequence). Trimming pared 7 bases from V and 4 bases from J, leaving 19 bases between. The CDR3 is 16 amino acids. DNA of the CDR3: TGTGCCAGCAACCAGATAGGGGGGCGCGTCACCGGGGAGCTGTTTTTT. Translating gives CASNQIGGRVTGELFF.

This clonotype was counted many times. The rearrangement joins TRBV7-2 to TRBJ2-1; 15 bases line up with TRBD2. The CDR3 totals 16 residues. CDR1 and CDR2 from the germline V gene are SGHTA and FQGNSA. V trimming: 1 base; J trimming: 9 bases; junction bases outside the gene matches: 4. The CDR3 spells CASSLGTSGGAVEQFF. CDR3 coding DNA: TGTGCCAGCAGCTTAGGGACTAGCGGGGGGGCCGTTGAGCAGTTCTTC.

The chain is built from TRBV11-2 and TRBJ1-3; D unresolved. This CDR3 is built from 14 residues. The V end lost 3 bases, the J end lost 2 bases, and 8 bases lay between the germline ends. Germline loops: CDR1 SGHAT, CDR2 FQNNGV. CDR3 nucleotide sequence: TGTGCCAGCAGCTTTCCCGTTACTGGAAACACCATATATTTT. This sequence encodes CASSFPVTGNTIYF.

The chain is built from TRBV10-3 and TRBJ2-6; D possibly corresponds to TRBD1 (6 bases). The V end was cut by 2 bases, the J end by 0 bases, with 20 bases between. Germline V CDR1 and CDR2: ENHRY, SYGVKD. CDR3 length: 20 amino acids. The CDR3 nucleotides read TGTGCCATCAGTGAGCCCAAGACAGGTCTTACCCTCTCTGGGGCCAACGTCCTGACTTTC. Amino acid sequence: CAISEPKTGLTLSGANVLTF.

This sequence joins TRBV7-9 and TRBJ2-5; 13 bases map to TRBD2. Losses at the gene ends were 5 bases for V and 0 bases for J; bases not matched to a gene: 3. In germline, CDR1 is SEHNR, CDR2 FQNEAQ (reference sequence). CDR3 length: 16 amino acids. The CDR3 coding sequence is TGTGCCAGCAGCCCGGGGACTAGCGGGGACCAAGAGACCCAGTACTTC. It codes for CASSPGTSGDQETQYF.

The chain recombines TRBV11-2 with TRBJ2-2, with D possibly being TRBD1 (5 bases). Germline V gene data show CDR1 as SGHAT and CDR2 as FQNNGV. Trimming stripped 5 bases from V and 1 base from J, with 11 bases between. The CDR3 totals 15 residues. The CDR3 DNA follows: TGTGCCAGCAGCGTACTAACAGGGAACACCGGGGAGCTGTTTTTT. It is translated as CASSVLTGNTGELFF.

On this clonotype: An end of the junction does not agree with germline; a read error may underlie this. The chain employs TRBV7-3 and TRBJ2-7; TRBD1 matches at 10 bases. The germline V gene has CDR1 SGHTA and CDR2 FQGTGA. There are 13 residues in the CDR3. The CDR3: CASSSQPGQGLSF. In DNA, the CDR3 is TGTGCCAGCAGCTCCCAACCGGGACAGGGGTTGTCGTTC. The full variable domain, completed using reference TRBV7-3 and TRBJ2-7, is GAGVSQTPSNKVTEKGKYVELRCDPISGHTALYWYRQSLGQGPEFLIYFQGTGAADDSGLPNDRFFAVRPEGSVSTLKIQRTERGDSAVYLCASSSQPGQGLSFGPGTRLTVT.

CDR3 amino acids: CSVYPPGRIYEQYF. CDR3 bases: TGCAGCGTTTACCCCCCGGGACGGATCTACGAGCAGTACTTC. The chain joins TRBV29-1 to TRBJ2-7; D is possibly TRBD1 or TRBD2 (5 bases each). The CDR3 has 14 amino acids. Trimming took off 5 bases at V and 3 bases at J, with 17 bases between the two ends. Germline-derived CDR1 and CDR2 are SQVTM and ANQGSEA.

The rearrangement uses TRBV20-1 and TRBJ1-2; 8 bases align to TRBD1. This CDR3 is built from 13 residues. Trimming at V came to 6 bases and at J to 5 bases, leaving 8 bases not matched to a gene. Germline V gene data show CDR1 as DFQATT and CDR2 as SNEGSKA (reference sequence). The CDR3 DNA reads TGCAGTGCGCCGACAGGGGCGGGGTATGGCTACACCTTC. This gives the protein CSAPTGAGYGYTF.

This clonotype occurred a few times. The CDR3 region is CATSDPGSPRNEQFF. CDR3 DNA: TGTGCCACCAGTGACCCCGGGTCCCCGCGGAATGAGCAGTTCTTC. The rearrangement joins TRBV24-1 to TRBJ2-1; D ambiguous. The CDR3 has 15 amino acids. In germline, CDR1 is KGHDR, CDR2 SFDVKD. Between the trimmed V and J ends, which lost 4 bases and 7 bases, there was a span of 16 bases.

The table lists this clonotype with many counts. This sequence joins TRBV12-3 or TRBV12-4 and TRBJ2-1; D gene uncertain. The V and J ends lost 5 bases and 9 bases respectively, with 8 bases between them. CDR3 length: 11 residues. Here the CDR3 reads CASSADLEQFF. The CDR3 region has the DNA TGTGCCAGCAGTGCGGACCTTGAGCAGTTCTTC.

This clonotype has only one observation. This chain connects TRBV6-1 to TRBJ2-1; TRBD2 matches at 13 bases. V dropped 6 bases and J dropped 8; count of bases not matched to a gene: 7. The CDR3 covers 15 residues. The germline gives CDR1 MNHNS, CDR2 SASEGT. CDR3 sequence: CASSRTSGSVHEQFF. DNA for the CDR3: TGTGCCAGCAGCCGGACTAGCGGGAGCGTCCATGAGCAGTTCTTC.